This is a list of T cell receptor beta chains from one sample in a study of blood T cells in healthy people across ages. TCRdb reprocessed the 5' RACE reads with MiXCR, giving one entry per CDR3 protein. The data show over 1,500,000 distinct CDR3 sequences, about two fifths seen once. The sequencing input was blood. The receptors were gathered from a human donor in good health. CDR3s include the opening cysteine and the closing phenylalanine or tryptophan. A D gene is named only where the DNA matches it firmly.

TRBV6-6 | NA | CASSSPGLVNQPRHF
TRBV25-1 | NA | CASSERLGVGQETQYF
TRBV10-2 | TRBD1 | CASSPDRVYQETQYF
TRBV7-2 | NA | CASGFRTAPYEQYF
TRBV7-9 | NA | CASSFGTLTYEQYF
TRBV20-1 | NA | CSAISLTNGYGYTF
TRBV11-3 | NA | CASSLVGPGDTQYF
TRBV27 | NA | CASRAGPNQPQHF
TRBV6-5 | NA | CASSYKPRIHGYTF
TRBV27 | NA | CASSTLNTDAFF
TRBV4-1 | TRBD2 | CASSQAGGGHTGELFF
TRBV27 | TRBD1 | CASSFGTGGKGEQFF
TRBV28 | NA | CASSFLSPGETQYF
TRBV12-3/TRBV12-4 | NA | CASSLRGGLDNEQFF
TRBV5-1 | NA | CASSLRWESNYGYTF
TRBV6-2/TRBV6-3 | NA | CASSRPWGASNQPQHF